This T cell receptor (beta chain) was profiled in a study of CXCR3-negative and CXCR3-positive naive CD8 T cells. Study details: Sequencing yielded 120 million to 150 million TRB reads, roughly 1.5 +/- 0.3 million per library. Study-level results: The study found comparably high diversity in both naive subsets and much lower diversity in memory CD8+ cells. Naive cells, whether CXCR3-negative or CXCR3-positive, had similar TRBV-TRBJ usage, while memory cells differed. A higher hydrophobicity marked the TRB CDR3s of CXCR3-positive naive cells versus CXCR3-negative naive cells.

Looked up from germline, CDR1 is SGHRS and CDR2 is YFSETQ. The CDR3 spans 14 residues. Details on this clonotype: Its antigen is unidentified.

With UMI labels, 5' RACE was used to prepare the TRB cDNA libraries. No DNA is given; TCRdb re-called the 5' RACE reads and lists each CDR3 protein once. The data show tens of thousands of distinct CDR3 sequences, and the top ten clones hold 1.5% to 2%. This receptor was taken from a human donor in good health. Some clones in this sample may be carry-over from other donors' samples. The chain couples TRBV5-1 to TRBJ2-3. The sequencing input was naive CXCR3- CD8+ T cells from blood. Specified subset: CD45RO-CCR7+CD27+CD95- naive CD8+ T cells lacking CXCR3 (TNR3-). This CDR3 reads CASSRGAGVGAQYF.